The 21 T cell receptor beta chains in this list originate from one sample, sequenced in a study of T cells in Graves' hyperthyroidism and ophthalmopathy. Researchers amplified the TCR beta CDR3 regions from RNA transcripts. An initial round of RT-PCR targeting the TCR CDR3 relied on the HTBI primer set. Each CDR3 protein gets one entry after TCRdb re-called the multiplex PCR reads with MiXCR. The sample includes roughly 330,000 distinct CDR3 sequences, approximately 17% of them seen just once. The sequenced material came from blood. These receptor sequences come from a man aged 25 to 45 with Graves' hyperthyroidism.

This clonotype was counted between two and nine times. The CDR3 bases are TGTGCCGTCCAAAAGTCTAATTCCTACGAGCAGTACTTC. This encodes CAVQKSNSYEQYF. The chain carries TRBV12-3 or TRBV12-4 and TRBJ2-7, with D uncertain. The CDR3 length is 13 residues. Trimming removed 11 bases at V and 1 base at J, with 15 bases between.

This clonotype was counted ten times or more. The CDR3 spells CASSSGNEQFF. DNA for the CDR3: TGTGCCAGCAGTTCAGGGAATGAGCAGTTCTTC. This chain connects TRBV12-3 or TRBV12-4 to TRBJ2-1, with a possible D match to TRBD1 (5 bases). The CDR3 length is 11 residues. The V and J ends lost 4 bases and 7 bases respectively, with 5 bases between them.

On this clonotype: A much larger clone is a single base away; this may be a read error. The chain links TRBV6-2 or TRBV6-3 to TRBJ1-1; a possible D gene is TRBD1 (6 bases). V was clipped by 8 bases and J by 4 bases, with 14 bases between them. CDR3 length: 13 amino acids. Germline CDR1 MNHEY, CDR2 SVGEGT. Written as DNA, the CDR3 is TGTGCCAGCGTTAAGGGGGTCGGCACTGAAGCTTTCTTT. This encodes CASVKGVGTEAFF.

This clonotype showed up just a few times. The chain has TRBV19 and TRBJ1-2, with TRBD1 matching 10 bases. The CDR3 contains 16 residues. Germline CDR1 and CDR2: LNHDA and SQIVND (reference sequence). After removal of 0 bases from V and 7 bases from J, the junction contained 8 bases not matched to a gene. CDR3 in amino acids: CASSIDPGQGRFGYTF. CDR3 bases: TGTGCCAGTAGTATAGATCCGGGACAGGGGCGATTTGGCTACACCTTC.

V usage is TRBV9 and J usage is TRBJ1-2, with D perhaps TRBD1 (5 bases). Trimming took 6 bases from V and 6 from J, leaving 21 bases between them. In germline, CDR1 is SGDLS, CDR2 YYNGEE. The CDR3 covers 15 residues. CDR3 loop: CASIAGTSRPDGYTF. CDR3 nucleotides: TGTGCCAGCATCGCTGGGACCTCGAGGCCGGATGGCTACACCTTC. The full variable domain, with the rest looked up from reference TRBV9 and TRBJ1-2, is DSGVTQTPKHLITATGQRVTLRCSPRSGDLSVYWYQQSLDQGLQFLIQYYNGEERAKGNILERFSAQQFPDLHSELNLSSLELGDSALYFCASIAGTSRPDGYTFGSGTRLTVV.

This clonotype was counted at least ten times. This chain uses TRBV28 with TRBJ2-7; D ambiguous. The V and J ends lost 3 bases and 2 bases respectively, with 14 bases between them. The CDR3 is 15 residues long. CDR1 is MDHEN and CDR2 is SYDVKM in the germline V gene. The CDR3 sequence: CASSLLGGSTYEQYF. The CDR3 region has the DNA TGTGCCAGCAGTTTGTTAGGCGGCAGCACCTACGAGCAGTACTTC.

The rearrangement uses TRBV5-1 and TRBJ2-2; 7 bases match TRBD2. In germline, CDR1 is SGHRS, CDR2 YFSETQ. This CDR3 contains 14 residues. Unmatched junction bases numbered 5, after V lost 3 bases and J lost 6 bases. CDR3 region: CASSSLLAPGELFF. The CDR3 DNA reads TGCGCCAGCAGCTCACTACTAGCGCCCGGGGAGCTGTTTTTT.

This clonotype was counted only a few times. The chain joins TRBV5-5 to TRBJ1-1; 8 bases are shared with TRBD1. V gave up 3 bases and J gave up 5 bases; unmatched junction bases: 9. The CDR3 sequence is 15 residues long. The V gene's germline CDR1 is SGHKS and CDR2 YYEKEE (reference sequence). CDR3 in DNA: TGTGCCAGCAGCTCCGGACAGGGAGGTTGGACTGAAGCTTTCTTT. It is translated as CASSSGQGGWTEAFF.

Of note for this clonotype: At one boundary the junction diverges from the germline segment, which might be a read error. The rearrangement uses TRBV29-1 and TRBJ2-1, with TRBD2 identical over 9 bases. The germline gives CDR1 SQVTM, CDR2 ANQGSEA. CDR3 length: 12 residues. The DNA of the CDR3 is TGCAGCGTTGCCAGGACTAGCGATGAGCCGTTCTTC. Translating gives CSVARTSDEPFF.

This chain connects TRBV5-1 to TRBJ1-6; TRBD1 matches at 9 bases. The CDR3 loop spans 16 amino acids. V lost 0 bases and J lost 9; bases outside the gene matches: 7. Germline V gene data show CDR1 as SGHRS and CDR2 as YFSETQ. In DNA form, the CDR3 reads TGCGCCAGCAGCTTGGAGGGACAGGGAAGCGGTTCACCCCTCCACTTT. Amino acids: CASSLEGQGSGSPLHF.

This clonotype occurred a few times. The chain employs TRBV3-1 and TRBJ2-1; 7 nucleotides match TRBD1. V gave up 0 bases and J gave up 7 bases; unmatched junction bases: 18. Germline-derived CDR1 and CDR2 are LGHDT and YNNKEL (reference sequence). The CDR3 contains 19 residues. The CDR3 sequence is CASSQERGRGPGLGNEQFF. In DNA, the CDR3 is TGTGCCAGCAGCCAAGAGAGGGGGCGCGGGCCCGGCTTGGGAAATGAGCAGTTCTTC.

The rearrangement uses TRBV29-1 and TRBJ2-7, with 10 bases that match TRBD1. J gave up 3 bases and V 0 bases, and 8 bases lay outside the gene matches. CDR3 length equals 16 residues. The germline CDR1 and CDR2 sequences are SQVTM and ANQGSEA. CDR3 region: CSVEEGVGTGVYEQYF. In nucleotides, the CDR3 is TGCAGCGTTGAAGAGGGAGTGGGGACAGGGGTCTACGAGCAGTACTTC.

The sample holds many counts of this clonotype. The chain carries TRBV7-9 and TRBJ2-7; 9 nucleotides agree with TRBD1. Germline V gives CDR1 SEHNR, CDR2 FQNEAQ (reference sequence). This CDR3 region has 14 residues. V lost 3 bases, J lost 6 bases, and 6 bases stayed unmatched. CDR3 DNA: TGTGCCAGCAGCTTCCGGGACAGGGTGGGCGAGCAGTACTTC. It is translated as CASSFRDRVGEQYF.

As for this clonotype: One junction end does not reproduce the germline sequence, and a read error may be involved. This sequence joins TRBV7-9 and TRBJ2-3; 7 bases are a match to TRBD1. The CDR3 is made up of 14 amino acids. Per germline, CDR1 SEHNR and CDR2 FQNEAQ (reference sequence). CDR3 loop: CASSLGAGTDAQYF. In nucleotides, the CDR3 is TGTGCCAGCAGCTTAGGGGCAGGGACAGATGCGCAGTATTTT. Complete variable domain (other parts from reference TRBV7-9 and TRBJ2-3): DTGVSQNPRHKITKRGQNVTFRCDPISEHNRLYWYRQTLGQGPEFLTYFQNEAQLEKSRLLSDRFSAERPKGSFSTLEIQRTEQGDSAMYLCASSLGAGTDAQYFGPGTRLTVL.

A word on this clonotype: This clone may be a read error of a much larger clone one base away. The chain combines TRBV7-3 with TRBJ1-5; D remains unclear. The CDR3 covers 13 residues. V was shortened by 3 bases and J by 5 bases, with 8 bases between the two germline ends. Germline CDR1 and CDR2: SGHTA and FQGTGA. The CDR3 loop reads CASSFDGDQPQHF. CDR3 in DNA: TGTGCCAGCAGCTTCGACGGAGATCAGCCCCAGCATTTT.

This clonotype has just a few counts. The V and J genes are TRBV10-3 and TRBJ2-3, with 9 bases identical to TRBD2. The CDR3 has 16 amino acids. V lost 2 bases to trimming and J lost 7 bases; unmatched junction nucleotides: 10. The germline CDR1 and CDR2 sequences are ENHRY and SYGVKD. The CDR3 DNA reads as TGTGCCATCAGTGAGGAATTAGCGGGGGCTGCTAATACGCAGTATTTT. Its translation: CAISEELAGAANTQYF.

Ten or more counts support this clonotype. This chain joins TRBV18 and TRBJ1-1; D unclear. The CDR3 spans 15 residues. Germline CDR1 KGHSH, CDR2 LQKENI. Deletions cut 0 bases from V and 1 base from J, with 9 bases between. CDR3 loop: CASSPPRSPNTEAFF. For the CDR3, the DNA is TGTGCCAGCTCACCACCGAGGTCACCGAACACTGAAGCTTTCTTT.

This clonotype has more than one count but fewer than ten. J is TRBJ2-7 and V is TRBV10-3; 8 nucleotides match TRBD1. The V gene end was trimmed by 10 bases and the J gene end by 5 bases; junction bases not matched to a gene: 10. The CDR3 runs 13 residues. Germline values: CDR1 ENHRY, CDR2 SYGVKD. Written as DNA, the CDR3 is TGTGCCACCGCCGGGACAGGTGACGACGAGCAGTACTTC. This gives the protein CATAGTGDDEQYF.

At least ten counts were recorded for this clonotype. The rearrangement links TRBV14 to TRBJ2-1; D is unclear. Germline CDR1 is SGHDN and CDR2 is FVKESK. The germline V and J ends were trimmed by 0 bases and 3 bases, with 12 bases remaining between them. The CDR3 consists of 16 residues. The CDR3 nucleotides are TGTGCCAGCAGCCAAGATTTGGGCTTGTTCTACAATGAGCAGTTCTTC. It translates to CASSQDLGLFYNEQFF.

This clonotype showed up just a few times. The CDR3 sequence: CASSSAGTGATTEAFF. The CDR3 DNA reads TGTGCCAGCAGTTCAGCCGGGACAGGGGCCACCACTGAAGCTTTCTTT. The chain carries TRBV5-6 and TRBJ1-1; the match to TRBD1 covers 10 bases. Trimming at V came to 5 bases and at J to 4 bases, leaving 11 bases not matched to a gene. CDR1 and CDR2 from the germline V gene are SGHDT and YYEEEE. The CDR3 contains 16 residues. The full variable domain, in which reference TRBV5-6 and TRBJ1-1 provide the parts outside the CDR3, is DAGVTQSPTHLIKTRGQQVTLRCSPKSGHDTVSWYQQALGQGPQFIFQYYEEEERQRGNFPDRFSGHQFPNYSSELNVNALLLGDSALYLCASSSAGTGATTEAFFGQGTRLTVV.

This clonotype has at least ten counts. The chain uses TRBV12-3 or TRBV12-4 and TRBJ2-1, with 9 bases that match TRBD2. The CDR3 length is 14 residues. V trimming: 9 bases; J trimming: 9 bases; junction bases outside the gene matches: 12. The CDR3 region is CASTAGLALPEQFF. In DNA, the CDR3 is TGTGCCAGTACAGCGGGACTAGCACTTCCTGAGCAGTTCTTC.